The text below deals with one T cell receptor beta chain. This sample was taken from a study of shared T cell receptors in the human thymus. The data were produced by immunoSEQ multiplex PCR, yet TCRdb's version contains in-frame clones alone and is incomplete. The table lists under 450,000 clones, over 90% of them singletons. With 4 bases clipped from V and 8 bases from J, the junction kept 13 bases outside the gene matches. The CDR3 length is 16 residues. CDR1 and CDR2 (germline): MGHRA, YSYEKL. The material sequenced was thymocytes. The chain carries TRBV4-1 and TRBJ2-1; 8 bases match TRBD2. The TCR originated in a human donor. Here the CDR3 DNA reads TGCGCCAGCAGCCCCCGGCAGCGGGAGCAAATCTATGAGCAGTTCTTC. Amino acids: CASSPRQREQIYEQFF.